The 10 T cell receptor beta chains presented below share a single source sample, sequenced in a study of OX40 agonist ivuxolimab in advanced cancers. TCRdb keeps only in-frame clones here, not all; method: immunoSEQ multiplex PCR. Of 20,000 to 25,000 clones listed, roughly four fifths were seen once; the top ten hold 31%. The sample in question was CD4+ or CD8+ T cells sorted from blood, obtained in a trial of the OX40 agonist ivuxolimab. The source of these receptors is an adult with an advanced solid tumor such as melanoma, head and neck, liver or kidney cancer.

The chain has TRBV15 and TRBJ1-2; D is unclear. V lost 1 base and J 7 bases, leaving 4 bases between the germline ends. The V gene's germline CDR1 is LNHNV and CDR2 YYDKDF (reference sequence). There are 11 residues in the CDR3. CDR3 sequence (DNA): TGTGCCACCAGCAGAGGGAGTGGCTACACCTTC. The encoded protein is CATSRGSGYTF. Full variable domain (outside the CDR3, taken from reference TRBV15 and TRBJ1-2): DAMVIQNPRYQVTQFGKPVTLSCSQTLNHNVMYWYQQKSSQAPKLLFHYYDKDFNNEADTPDNFQSRRPNTSFCFLDIRSPGLGDTAMYLCATSRGSGYTFGSGTRLTVV.

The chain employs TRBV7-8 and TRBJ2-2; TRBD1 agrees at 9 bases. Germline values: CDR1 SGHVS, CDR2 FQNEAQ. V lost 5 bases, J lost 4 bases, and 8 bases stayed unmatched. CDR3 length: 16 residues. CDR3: CASSPRDREVTGELFF. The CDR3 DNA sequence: TGTGCCAGCAGCCCTAGGGACAGGGAGGTCACCGGGGAGCTGTTTTTT. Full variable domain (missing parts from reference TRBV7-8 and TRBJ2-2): GAGVSQSPRYKVAKRGQDVALRCDPISGHVSLFWYQQALGQGPEFLTYFQNEAQLDKSGLPSDRFFAERPEGSVSTLKIQRTQQEDSAVYLCASSPRDREVTGELFFGEGSRLTVL.

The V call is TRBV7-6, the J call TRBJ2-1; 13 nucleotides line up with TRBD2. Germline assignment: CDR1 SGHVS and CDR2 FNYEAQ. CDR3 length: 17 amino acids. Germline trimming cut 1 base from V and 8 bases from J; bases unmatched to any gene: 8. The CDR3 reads CASSLEAGTSGNYEQFF. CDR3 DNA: TGTGCCAGCAGCTTAGAAGCCGGGACTAGCGGGAATTATGAGCAGTTCTTC.

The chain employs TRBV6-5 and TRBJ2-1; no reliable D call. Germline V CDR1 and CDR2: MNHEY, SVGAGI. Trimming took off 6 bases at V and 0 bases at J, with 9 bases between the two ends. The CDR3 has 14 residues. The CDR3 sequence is CASSPISSYNEQFF. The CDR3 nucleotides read TGTGCCAGCAGCCCGATTAGCTCCTACAATGAGCAGTTCTTC.

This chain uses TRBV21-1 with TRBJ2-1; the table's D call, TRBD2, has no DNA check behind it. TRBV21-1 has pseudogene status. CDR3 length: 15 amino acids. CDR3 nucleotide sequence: TGTGCCAGCAGCGCAACCTTCCTCGAAGCTAATGAGCAGTTCTTC. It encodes CASSATFLEANEQFF.

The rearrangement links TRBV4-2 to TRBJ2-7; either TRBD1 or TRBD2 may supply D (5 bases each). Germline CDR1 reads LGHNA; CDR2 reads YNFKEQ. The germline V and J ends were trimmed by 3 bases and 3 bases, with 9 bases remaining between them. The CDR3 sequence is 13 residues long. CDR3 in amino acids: CASSQGRNYEQYF. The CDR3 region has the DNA TGTGCCAGCAGCCAGGGACGGAACTACGAGCAGTACTTC.

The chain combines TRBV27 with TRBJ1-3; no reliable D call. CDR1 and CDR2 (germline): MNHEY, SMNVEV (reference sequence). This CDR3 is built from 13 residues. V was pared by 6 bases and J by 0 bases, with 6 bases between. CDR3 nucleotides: TGTGCCAGCAGGGATTACTCTGGAAACACCATATATTTT. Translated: CASRDYSGNTIYF.

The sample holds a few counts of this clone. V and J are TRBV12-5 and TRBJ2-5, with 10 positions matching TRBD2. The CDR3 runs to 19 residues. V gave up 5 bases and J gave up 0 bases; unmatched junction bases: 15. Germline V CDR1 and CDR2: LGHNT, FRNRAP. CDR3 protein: CASGHRGSGRPEYQETQYF. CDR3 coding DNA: TGTGCTAGTGGTCACCGGGGTAGCGGGAGGCCCGAGTACCAAGAGACCCAGTACTTC. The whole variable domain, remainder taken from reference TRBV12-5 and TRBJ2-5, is DARVTQTPRHKVTEMGQEVTMRCQPILGHNTVFWYRQTMMQGLELLAYFRNRAPLDDSGMPKDRFSAEMPDATLATLKIQPSEPRDSAVYFCASGHRGSGRPEYQETQYFGPGTRLLVL.

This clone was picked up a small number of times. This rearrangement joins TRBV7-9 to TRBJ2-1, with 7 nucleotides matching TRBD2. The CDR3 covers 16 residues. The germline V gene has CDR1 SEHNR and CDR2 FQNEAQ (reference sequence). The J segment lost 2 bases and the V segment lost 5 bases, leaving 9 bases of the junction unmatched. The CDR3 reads CASSLRLADAYNEQFF. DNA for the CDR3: TGTGCCAGCAGCCTCCGGCTAGCGGATGCCTACAATGAGCAGTTCTTC.

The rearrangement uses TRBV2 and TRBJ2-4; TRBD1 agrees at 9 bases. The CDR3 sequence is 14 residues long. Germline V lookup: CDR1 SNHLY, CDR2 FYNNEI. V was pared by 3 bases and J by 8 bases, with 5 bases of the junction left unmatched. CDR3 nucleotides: TGTGCCAGCAGTGAGGGGACAGGGAGGGACATTCAGTACTTC. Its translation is CASSEGTGRDIQYF.